Presented here are 25 T cell receptor beta chains from one specimen sequenced in a study of blood T cell repertoires in COVID-19. Profiling relied on immunoSEQ multiplex PCR, and the TCRdb table lists in-frame clones only, not all of them. This repertoire shows around 110,000 clones, around 83% found once; its top ten account for over 1.2%. Sequenced input: peripheral blood. Receptors were obtained from a man aged 40-55 years with acute or convalescent COVID-19.

The J gene is TRBJ2-7, the V gene TRBV7-9; D gene uncertain. V was pared by 5 bases and J by 3 bases, with 8 bases between. The CDR3 contains 12 residues. Germline CDR1 is SEHNR and CDR2 is FQNEAQ (reference sequence). The CDR3 is CASSNDNYEQYF. DNA of the CDR3: TGTGCCAGCAGCAACGACAACTACGAGCAGTACTTC.

The genes are TRBV24-1 and TRBJ2-2, with 8 bases aligning to TRBD1. Unmatched junction bases numbered 12, after V lost 3 bases and J lost 1 base. The CDR3 covers 19 residues. Germline V gene sequence: CDR1 KGHDR, CDR2 SFDVKD. This chain's CDR3 is CATSDPSIRGHGNTGELFF. The CDR3 DNA reads TGTGCCACCAGTGATCCCTCTATCAGGGGGCACGGGAACACCGGGGAGCTGTTTTTT.

For this clone: In the same sample, other DNA sequences code for this CDR3. This chain links TRBV28 with TRBJ2-2; D remains unclear. The CDR3 is 12 amino acids. The germline gives CDR1 MDHEN, CDR2 SYDVKM. Trimming removed 6 bases from V and 1 base from J, with 3 bases in between. The CDR3 nucleotides are TGTGCCAGCAGCCTGAACACCGGGGAGCTGTTTTTT. Its translation is CASSLNTGELFF.

CDR3 sequence: CASRSRTSTNTQYF. In nucleotides, the CDR3 is TGTGCCAGCAGGAGCAGGACTAGCACTAATACGCAGTATTTT. The chain is built from TRBV2 and TRBJ2-3; TRBD2 agrees at 8 bases. With 6 bases clipped from V and 7 bases from J, the junction kept 9 bases outside the gene matches. The CDR3 is made up of 14 amino acids. Germline lookup yields CDR1 SNHLY and CDR2 FYNNEI.

The chain recombines TRBV2 with TRBJ1-5; the D gene is possibly TRBD1 (6 bases). V lost 8 bases and J lost 0, with 11 bases in between. Germline V CDR1 and CDR2: SNHLY, FYNNEI. This CDR3 is 14 amino acids long. The CDR3 nucleotides are TGTGCCAGCTCCAGGGGAATTAGCAATCAGCCCCAGCATTTT. Protein: CASSRGISNQPQHF.

The J gene is TRBJ2-7, the V gene TRBV6-5; 10 bases line up with TRBD1. Germline loops: CDR1 MNHEY, CDR2 SVGAGI. This CDR3 has 13 residues. Germline trimming cut 6 bases from V and 5 bases from J; bases unmatched to any gene: 4. The CDR3: CASRDRGKNEQYF. CDR3 coding DNA: TGTGCCAGCAGGGACAGGGGGAAGAACGAGCAGTACTTC.

The genes are TRBV29-1 and TRBJ2-7; TRBD1 matches 7 bases. This CDR3 region has 12 residues. J gave up 6 bases and V 7 bases, and 9 bases lay outside the gene matches. From germline, CDR1 is SQVTM and CDR2 ANQGSEA. The CDR3 sequence: CSARQGEGEQYF. CDR3 in DNA: TGCAGCGCGAGACAGGGTGAGGGCGAGCAGTACTTC.

The chain couples TRBV19 to TRBJ1-2, with 9 bases matching TRBD1. With V trimmed by 9 bases and J by 3 bases, 11 bases remained unmatched. The CDR3 sequence is 15 residues long. CDR1 and CDR2 from the germline V gene are LNHDA and SQIVND (reference sequence). Here the CDR3 DNA reads TGTGCCAGCCTGCCTTGGGGACAGGGCGACTATGGCTACACCTTC. This sequence encodes CASLPWGQGDYGYTF.

The chain carries TRBV28 and TRBJ1-3; D might be TRBD1 (5 bases). The CDR3 spans 15 residues. The germline CDR1 and CDR2 sequences are MDHEN and SYDVKM. V was pared by 8 bases and J by 4 bases, with 18 bases between. CDR3 sequence: CASHGAGKGGNTIYF. DNA of the CDR3: TGTGCCAGCCATGGGGCAGGGAAGGGAGGAAACACCATATATTTT.

CDR3 in amino acids: CASSLTSSEQFF. Written as DNA, the CDR3 is TGTGCCAGCAGCTTAACTAGCTCGGAGCAGTTCTTC. The gene calls are TRBV7-2 and TRBJ2-1; tentative D call: TRBD2 (6 bases). V lost 2 bases to trimming and J lost 10 bases, with 9 bases between them. Germline V lookup: CDR1 SGHTA, CDR2 FQGNSA. CDR3 length: 12 amino acids.

This clone was seen ten or more times. V usage is TRBV6-2 or TRBV6-3 and J usage is TRBJ2-4, with D possibly TRBD2 on 6 matching bases. Germline-derived CDR1 and CDR2 are MNHEY and SVGEGT. The CDR3 sequence is 12 residues long. Trimming shortened V by 6 bases and J by 6 bases, and 9 bases separated the two germline ends. The CDR3 DNA reads as TGTGCCAGCAGCCTGGGGGGAAACATTCAGTACTTC. This sequence encodes CASSLGGNIQYF.

This rearrangement joins TRBV4-1 to TRBJ1-2, with 7 nucleotides matching TRBD1. The CDR3 spans 13 residues. The V segment lost 11 bases and the J segment 6 bases; nucleotides outside the gene matches: 12. Germline CDR1 MGHRA, CDR2 YSYEKL. The CDR3 reads CASKEQGRNGYTF. In DNA form, the CDR3 reads TGCGCCTCTAAAGAACAGGGGCGGAATGGCTACACCTTC.

This clone was seen a single time. This chain links TRBV28 with TRBJ2-7, with 7 bases lining up with TRBD1. Germline CDR1 is MDHEN and CDR2 is SYDVKM. The CDR3 runs 13 residues. J lost 5 bases, V lost 2 bases, and 3 bases had no gene match. The CDR3 loop reads CASSLNRGHEQYF. CDR3 bases: TGTGCCAGCAGTTTAAACAGGGGACACGAGCAGTACTTC.

This chain links TRBV14 with TRBJ2-7, with D maybe TRBD2 (5 bases). The CDR3 sequence is 16 residues long. Germline CDR1 and CDR2: SGHDN and FVKESK. V dropped 0 bases and J dropped 9 bases, with 21 bases sitting between them. CDR3 sequence reads: CASSQDHHFLLGRQYF. In DNA form, the CDR3 reads TGTGCCAGCAGCCAAGATCATCACTTCCTCTTGGGGAGGCAGTACTTC.

The chain uses TRBV11-3 and TRBJ1-1; no firm D call. Per the germline V gene, CDR1 is SGHNT and CDR2 is YENEEA. Trimming stripped 6 bases from V and 4 bases from J, with 15 bases between. The CDR3 loop spans 14 amino acids. The chain's CDR3 is CASSETNSGTEAFF. As DNA, the CDR3 is TGTGCCAGCAGTGAGACCAACTCGGGCACTGAAGCTTTCTTT.

The rearrangement uses TRBV15 and TRBJ2-3; TRBD2 matches 8 bases. The CDR3 loop spans 13 amino acids. The junction had 0 bases not matched to a gene; V was cut back by 2 bases and J by 5 bases. The germline V gene has CDR1 LNHNV and CDR2 YYDKDF (reference sequence). CDR3 DNA: TGTGCCACCAGCAGACTAGCGGGAGATACGCAGTATTTT. Its translation: CATSRLAGDTQYF.

The chain links TRBV11-2 to TRBJ1-2; D uncertain. Germline V gene lookup returns CDR1 SGHAT and CDR2 FQNNGV. This CDR3 has 12 residues. V was trimmed by 5 bases and J by 4 bases, leaving 8 bases between them. This chain's CDR3 is CASSREGYGYTF. CDR3 DNA: TGTGCCAGCAGCCGGGAGGGCTATGGCTACACCTTC.

On this clone itself: The limits of the CDR3 on the DNA are not certain, so only TCRdb's listed CDR3 is given. Additional DNA sequences in this sample encode the identical CDR3. The chain links TRBV5-1 to TRBJ2-1; the D call TRBD1 from the table was never checked on the DNA. From its first to its last residue, the CDR3 has 12 amino acids. Germline V gene sequence: CDR1 SGHRS, CDR2 YFSETQ. The CDR3 region is CASSWGTGSKFF.

The chain combines TRBV19 with TRBJ2-2; 7 bases match TRBD1. This CDR3 comprises 13 residues. Germline assignment: CDR1 LNHDA and CDR2 SQIVND (reference sequence). With 3 bases clipped from V and 11 bases from J, the junction kept 6 bases outside the gene matches. The CDR3 is CASSIVNRGELFF. CDR3 nucleotides: TGTGCCAGTAGTATCGTGAACAGGGGCGAGCTGTTTTTT.

V is TRBV6-1 and J is TRBJ2-7; 7 positions match TRBD2. J gave up 3 bases and V 2 bases, and 13 bases lay outside the gene matches. CDR3 size: 17 residues. Germline loops: CDR1 MNHNS, CDR2 SASEGT. The CDR3 loop reads CASSELGLAELYYEQYF. In DNA form, the CDR3 reads TGTGCCAGCAGTGAATTGGGCCTAGCGGAACTCTACTACGAGCAGTACTTC.

In DNA, the CDR3 is TGTGCCAGTAGTAAAGGGACTAGCGGGAGTCGGACCGGGGAGCTGTTTTTT. This sequence encodes CASSKGTSGSRTGELFF. The chain joins TRBV19 to TRBJ2-2; TRBD2 matches 14 bases. With 4 bases clipped from V and 5 bases from J, the junction kept 6 bases outside the gene matches. The CDR3 has 17 amino acids. Germline loops: CDR1 LNHDA, CDR2 SQIVND (reference sequence).

The chain recombines TRBV30 with TRBJ2-2; D unclear. The CDR3 spans 15 residues. Germline CDR1 is GTSNPN and CDR2 is SVGIG (reference sequence). The ends were cut back, 0 bases at V and 1 base at J, with 9 bases in the middle. The CDR3 here is CAWSVARLNTGELFF. In DNA form, the CDR3 reads TGTGCCTGGAGTGTAGCGAGGCTGAACACCGGGGAGCTGTTTTTT.

Here the CDR3 reads CASSQQGNDGYTF. Written as DNA, the CDR3 is TGTGCCAGCAGCCAACAGGGAAATGATGGCTACACCTTC. The chain has TRBV7-2 and TRBJ1-2, with a tentative D call TRBD1 (6 bases). V was pared by 5 bases and J by 6 bases, with 13 bases between. Germline V gene lookup returns CDR1 SGHTA and CDR2 FQGNSA. There are 13 residues in the CDR3.

This clone was found a few times. The chain links TRBV30 to TRBJ2-2, with TRBD2 identical over 11 bases. V trimming: 4 bases; J trimming: 0 bases; junction bases outside the gene matches: 1. The CDR3 sequence is 15 residues long. Looked up from germline, CDR1 is GTSNPN and CDR2 is SVGIG (reference sequence). Here the CDR3 reads CAWTSGRTNTGELFF. The DNA for the CDR3 is TGTGCCTGGACTAGCGGGAGGACGAACACCGGGGAGCTGTTTTTT.

V gene TRBV11-2 combines with J gene TRBJ2-7; 7 nucleotides match TRBD2. In germline, CDR1 is SGHAT, CDR2 FQNNGV. With 4 bases clipped from V and 0 bases from J, the junction kept 6 bases outside the gene matches. The CDR3 is 15 amino acids. DNA of the CDR3: TGTGCCAGCAGCTCCTCGACTAGCAGCTCCTACGAGCAGTACTTC. Translating gives CASSSSTSSSYEQYF.